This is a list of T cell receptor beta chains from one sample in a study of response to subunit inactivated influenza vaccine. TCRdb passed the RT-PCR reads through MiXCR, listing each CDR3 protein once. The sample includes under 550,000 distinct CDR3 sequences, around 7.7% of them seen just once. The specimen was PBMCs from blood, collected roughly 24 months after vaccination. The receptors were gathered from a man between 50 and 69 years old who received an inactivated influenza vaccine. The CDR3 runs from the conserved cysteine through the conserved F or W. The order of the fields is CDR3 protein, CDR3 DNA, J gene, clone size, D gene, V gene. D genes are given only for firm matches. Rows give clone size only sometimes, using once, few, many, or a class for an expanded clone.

cdr3_aa: CASSRTSGLQETQYF
cdr3_nt: TGTGCCAGCAGCCGGACTAGCGGGTTACAAGAGACCCAGTACTTC
j_call: TRBJ2-5
clone_size: many
d_call: TRBD2
v_call: TRBV11-1

cdr3_aa: CASSLFDFSNEQFF
cdr3_nt: TGTGCCAGCAGTTTATTTGACTTCTCCAATGAGCAGTTCTTC
j_call: TRBJ2-1
clone_size: many
d_call: .
v_call: TRBV28

cdr3_aa: CASSIPGLAGGAGELFF
cdr3_nt: TGTGCCAGCAGCATTCCGGGACTAGCGGGAGGAGCCGGGGAGCTGTTTTTT
j_call: TRBJ2-2
clone_size: few
d_call: TRBD2
v_call: TRBV7-2

cdr3_aa: CASSSGKDEQFF
cdr3_nt: TGCGCCAGCAGTAGCGGAAAGGATGAGCAGTTCTTC
j_call: TRBJ2-1
clone_size: few
d_call: .
v_call: TRBV5-1

cdr3_aa: CASSLGQADTQYF
cdr3_nt: TGTGCCAGCAGTCTCGGACAGGCGGATACGCAGTATTTT
j_call: TRBJ2-3
clone_size: .
d_call: TRBD1
v_call: TRBV27

cdr3_aa: CASSPTVSRRRPEDSEKLFF
cdr3_nt: TGTGCCAGCTCACCAACTGTTTCCCGCCGAAGGCCGGAAGACAGCGAAAAACTGTTTTTT
j_call: TRBJ1-4
clone_size: many
d_call: .
v_call: TRBV18

cdr3_aa: CASSLTRQGYTF
cdr3_nt: TGTGCCAGCAGCTTGACCCGTCAAGGCTACACCTTC
j_call: TRBJ1-2
clone_size: few
d_call: .
v_call: TRBV5-6

cdr3_aa: CASRDSLGGGFDTQYF
cdr3_nt: TGTGCCAGCAGGGACAGCCTAGGAGGGGGGTTCGATACGCAGTATTTT
j_call: TRBJ2-3
clone_size: .
d_call: .
v_call: TRBV25-1

cdr3_aa: CASSHSPNYGYTF
cdr3_nt: TGTGCCAGCAGCCATAGTCCTAACTATGGCTACACCTTC
j_call: TRBJ1-2
clone_size: few
d_call: .
v_call: TRBV14

cdr3_aa: CASSTQTGTRLAGYNEQFF
cdr3_nt: TGTGCCAGCAGCACTCAGACAGGGACTCGACTAGCGGGATACAATGAGCAGTTCTTC
j_call: TRBJ2-1
clone_size: few
d_call: TRBD2
v_call: TRBV9

cdr3_aa: CASSRPRLRGRGNEQFF
cdr3_nt: TGTGCCAGCAGTCGACCACGCCTAAGGGGGAGGGGAAATGAGCAGTTCTTC
j_call: TRBJ2-1
clone_size: .
d_call: .
v_call: TRBV12-3/TRBV12-4

cdr3_aa: CASSQLPAQRGANTEAFF
cdr3_nt: TGTGCCAGCAGCCAACTGCCAGCCCAAAGAGGGGCGAACACTGAAGCTTTCTTT
j_call: TRBJ1-1
clone_size: few
d_call: .
v_call: TRBV3-1